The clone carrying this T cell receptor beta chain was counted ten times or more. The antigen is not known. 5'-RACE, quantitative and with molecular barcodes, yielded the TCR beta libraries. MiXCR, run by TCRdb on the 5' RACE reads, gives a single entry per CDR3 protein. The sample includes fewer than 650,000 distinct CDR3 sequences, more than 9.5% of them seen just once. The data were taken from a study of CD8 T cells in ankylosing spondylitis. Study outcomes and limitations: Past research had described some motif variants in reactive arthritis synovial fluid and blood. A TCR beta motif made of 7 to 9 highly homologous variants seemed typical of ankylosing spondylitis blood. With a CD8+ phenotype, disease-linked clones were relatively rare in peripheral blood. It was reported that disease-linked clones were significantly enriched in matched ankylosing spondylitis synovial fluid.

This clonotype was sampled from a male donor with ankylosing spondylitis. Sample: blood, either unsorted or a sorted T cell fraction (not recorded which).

CDR3: CASSQGLALADEQFF. The CDR3 DNA reads TGCGCCAGCAGCCAAGGACTAGCGTTGGCCGATGAGCAGTTCTTC. The chain links TRBV5-1 to TRBJ2-1; 9 nucleotides match TRBD2. V lost 4 bases to trimming and J lost 8 bases; unmatched junction nucleotides: 10. This CDR3 contains 15 residues. The germline V gene encodes CDR1 SGHRS and CDR2 YFSETQ.